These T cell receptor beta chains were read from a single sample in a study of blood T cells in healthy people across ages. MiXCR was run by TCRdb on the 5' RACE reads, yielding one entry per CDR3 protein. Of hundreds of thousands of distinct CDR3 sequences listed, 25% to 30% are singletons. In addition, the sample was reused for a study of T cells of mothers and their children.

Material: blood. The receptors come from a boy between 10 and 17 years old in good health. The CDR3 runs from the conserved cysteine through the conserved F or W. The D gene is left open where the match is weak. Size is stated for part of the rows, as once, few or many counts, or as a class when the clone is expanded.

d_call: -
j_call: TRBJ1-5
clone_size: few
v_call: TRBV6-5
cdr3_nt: TGTGCCAGCAGTTACCGCCAACCGGGGGGGGAGAACAATCAGCCCCAGCATTTT
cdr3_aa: CASSYRQPGGENNQPQHF

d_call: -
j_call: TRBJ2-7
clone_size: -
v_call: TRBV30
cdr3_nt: TGTGCCTGGAGTCCTCCTCGGACAGCAGCCTACGAGCAGTACTTC
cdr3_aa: CAWSPPRTAAYEQYF

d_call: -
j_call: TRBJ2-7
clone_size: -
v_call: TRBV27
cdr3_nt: TGTGCCAGCAGGGCAATGGGGGGCCTTACCTACGAGCAGTACTTC
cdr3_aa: CASRAMGGLTYEQYF

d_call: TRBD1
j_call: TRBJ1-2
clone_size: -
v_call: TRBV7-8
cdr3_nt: TGTGCCAGCAGCTTAGGGACAGGGGTGGGTAACTATGGCTACACCTTC
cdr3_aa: CASSLGTGVGNYGYTF

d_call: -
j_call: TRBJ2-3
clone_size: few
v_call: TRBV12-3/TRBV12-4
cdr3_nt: TGTGCCAGCAGTCAACTCGACGGCACAGATACGCAGTATTTT
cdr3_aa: CASSQLDGTDTQYF

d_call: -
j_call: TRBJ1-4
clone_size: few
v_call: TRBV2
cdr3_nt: TGTGCCAGCAGTGTTCGGCAGTCTGAAAAACTGTTTTTT
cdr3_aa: CASSVRQSEKLFF

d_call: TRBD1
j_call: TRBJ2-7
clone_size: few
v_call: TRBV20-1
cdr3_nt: TGCAGTGCTAGTCGGACAGGGGACGAGCAGTACTTC
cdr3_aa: CSASRTGDEQYF

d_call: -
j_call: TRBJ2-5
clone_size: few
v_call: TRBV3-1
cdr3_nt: TGTGCCTGCAGAGAGGCTGGCCAAGAGACCCAGTACTTC
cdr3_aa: CACREAGQETQYF

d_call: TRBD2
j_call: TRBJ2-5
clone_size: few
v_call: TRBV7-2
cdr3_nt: TGTGCCAGCAGCTCTGGGACTATGTGGGAGACCCAGTACTTC
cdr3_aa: CASSSGTMWETQYF

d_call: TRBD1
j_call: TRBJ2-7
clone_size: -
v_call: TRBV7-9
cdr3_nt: TGTGCCAGCAGCTGGGTCCGGGACAGGGGCCACGAGCAGTACTTC
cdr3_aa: CASSWVRDRGHEQYF

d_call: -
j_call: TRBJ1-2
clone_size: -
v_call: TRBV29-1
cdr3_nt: TGCAGCGTACTTTCCCGTGGGCCTAACTATGGCTACACCTTC
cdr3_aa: CSVLSRGPNYGYTF

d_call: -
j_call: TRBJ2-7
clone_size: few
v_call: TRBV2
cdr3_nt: TGTGCCAGTGGAGGGGACAATTACGAGCAGTACTTC
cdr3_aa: CASGGDNYEQYF

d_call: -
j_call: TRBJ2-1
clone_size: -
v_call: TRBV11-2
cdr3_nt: TGTGCCAGCAGCTTAAGGTGGGGACGGCACAATGAGCAGTTCTTC
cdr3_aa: CASSLRWGRHNEQFF

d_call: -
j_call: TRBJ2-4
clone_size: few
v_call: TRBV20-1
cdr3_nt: TGCAGTGCGAAGACACGTGCTCGGGCCAAAAACATTCAGTACTTC
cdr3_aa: CSAKTRARAKNIQYF

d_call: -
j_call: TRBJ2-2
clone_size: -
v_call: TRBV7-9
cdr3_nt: TGTGCCAGCAGCTTAGAAGGTGGAGGAAACACCGGGGAGCTGTTTTTT
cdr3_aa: CASSLEGGGNTGELFF

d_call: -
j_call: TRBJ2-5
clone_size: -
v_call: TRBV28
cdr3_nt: TGTGCCAGCTTCGACCCGGACGGCCTGGGGCAAGAGACCCAGTACTTC
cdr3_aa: CASFDPDGLGQETQYF

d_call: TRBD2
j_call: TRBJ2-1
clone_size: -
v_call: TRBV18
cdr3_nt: TGTGCCAGCTCACCTGGCGGGGGGTCGGACAATGAGCAGTTCTTC
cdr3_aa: CASSPGGGSDNEQFF

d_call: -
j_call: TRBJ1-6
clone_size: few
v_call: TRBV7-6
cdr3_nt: TGTGCCAGCAGCCCGGACAGTGTAAATTCACCCCTCCACTTT
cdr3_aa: CASSPDSVNSPLHF

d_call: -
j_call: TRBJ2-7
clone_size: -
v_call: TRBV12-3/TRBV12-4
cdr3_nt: TGTGCCAGCTCCCTGACCCACGAGCAGTACTTC
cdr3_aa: CASSLTHEQYF

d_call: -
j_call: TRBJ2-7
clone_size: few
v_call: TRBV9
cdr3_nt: TGTGCCAGCAGCTCGGAAGGGACTCCACCAATCTACGAGCAGTACTTC
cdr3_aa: CASSSEGTPPIYEQYF

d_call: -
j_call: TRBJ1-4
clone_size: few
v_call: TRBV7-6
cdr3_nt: TGTGCCAGCAGCGGCTGGGGGGGGCGTCGTGAAAAACTGTTTTTT
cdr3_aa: CASSGWGGRREKLFF

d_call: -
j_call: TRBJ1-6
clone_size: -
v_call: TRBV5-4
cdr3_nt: TGTGCCAGCAGCTTGAGGATCGCGGACTACTATAATTCACCCCTCCACTTT
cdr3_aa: CASSLRIADYYNSPLHF

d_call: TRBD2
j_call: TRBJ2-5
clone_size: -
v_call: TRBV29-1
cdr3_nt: TGCAGCGTTTCTAGCGGGGGGGCCCAGTACTTC
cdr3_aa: CSVSSGGAQYF

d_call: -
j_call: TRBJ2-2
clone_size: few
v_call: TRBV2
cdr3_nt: TGTGCCAGCAGTGTTTACAGCGGGGAGCTGTTTTTT
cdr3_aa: CASSVYSGELFF

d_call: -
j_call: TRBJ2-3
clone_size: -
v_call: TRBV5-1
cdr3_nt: TGCGCCAGCAGCTTGGAAGGCCCCCCGAGCACAGATACGCAGTATTTT
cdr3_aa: CASSLEGPPSTDTQYF